The present entry profiles one T cell receptor beta chain with its context. Its antigen is not identified. The PCR had 60 Vbeta and 13 Jbeta primers. TCRdb's copy holds only in-frame clones and misses some; the assay was immunoSEQ multiplex PCR. Its table lists approximately 30,000 clones. These data are taken from a study of cytomegalovirus exposure and HLA in healthy donors. Study-wide points: Most CMV-associated TCR beta chains appeared HLA-restricted in a later analysis.

Trimming left V 0 bases short and J 2 bases short, with 11 bases between. CDR1 and CDR2 (germline): SGHRS, YFSETQ. The CDR3 is 16 amino acids. This TCR was recovered from a woman in her thirties or forties in good health and CMV-seropositive. The sample consisted of PBMCs. This rearrangement joins TRBV5-1 to TRBJ2-2; perhaps TRBD1 as D (5 bases). The CDR3 is CASSLARQGNTGELFF. CDR3 nucleotide sequence: TGCGCCAGCAGCTTGGCTCGGCAGGGCAACACCGGGGAGCTGTTTTTT. Combining the CDR3 with reference TRBV5-1 and TRBJ2-2 gives the whole variable domain KAGVTQTPRYLIKTRGQQVTLSCSPISGHRSVSWYQQTPGQGLQFLFEYFSETQRNKGNFPGRFSGRQFSNSRSEMNVSTLELGDSALYLCASSLARQGNTGELFFGEGSRLTVL.